This entry lists 26 T cell receptor beta chains sequenced from one sample in a study of T cell responses to AZD1222 COVID-19 vaccine. Using immunoSEQ multiplex PCR, the repertoire was profiled, and TCRdb retains in-frame clones only, with some absent. Among 130,000 or so clones, approximately 86% were seen once, and the ten largest hold around 12%. The sequences come from peripheral blood, collected on day 0 of AZD1222 vaccination. The receptors here all came from an adult in good health.

The CDR3 sequence: CASSVILWTGGDYGYTF. CDR3 nucleotides: TGTGCCAGCAGTGTGATTCTATGGACAGGGGGGGACTATGGCTACACCTTC. This chain links TRBV6-1 with TRBJ1-2; 10 positions match TRBD1. This CDR3 is 17 amino acids long. CDR1 and CDR2 (germline): MNHNS, SASEGT. The V and J ends lost 4 bases and 3 bases, in that order; junction bases with no gene match: 11.

This rearrangement joins TRBV11-2 to TRBJ2-1; 10 bases fit TRBD1. This CDR3 comprises 14 residues. Unmatched junction bases numbered 6, after V lost 8 bases and J lost 5 bases. Per germline, CDR1 SGHAT and CDR2 FQNNGV. The CDR3 region has the DNA TGTGCCAGCGGCCGACAGGGGGCGCACAATGAGCAGTTCTTC. Translating gives CASGRQGAHNEQFF.

This clone was found a few times. The gene calls are TRBV5-1 and TRBJ1-2; D possibly corresponds to TRBD1 (5 bases). The CDR3 loop spans 13 amino acids. V dropped 7 bases and J dropped 1 base, with 11 bases sitting between them. The V gene's germline CDR1 is SGHRS and CDR2 YFSETQ. CDR3 sequence reads: CASRIQDNYGYTF. The CDR3 bases are TGCGCCAGCCGGATACAGGATAACTATGGCTACACCTTC.

This chain links TRBV2 with TRBJ2-7, with unresolved D. The CDR3 has 14 residues. Trimming removed 0 bases at V and 9 bases at J, with 15 bases between. Germline V gives CDR1 SNHLY, CDR2 FYNNEI. For the CDR3, the DNA is TGTGCCAGCAGTGAAGCGCGTATAGGGCCAGGGCAGTACTTC. Protein product: CASSEARIGPGQYF.

The chain carries TRBV2 and TRBJ1-4; 9 nucleotides match TRBD1. CDR3 length equals 14 residues. CDR1 and CDR2 (germline): SNHLY, FYNNEI. V was clipped by 6 bases and J by 8 bases; unmatched bases: 7. CDR3 in DNA: TGTGCCAGCAGACTTACAGGGGGCGGAGAAAAACTGTTTTTT. Protein sequence: CASRLTGGGEKLFF.

CDR3 in amino acids: CASTGGGVYEQYF. DNA of the CDR3: TGTGCCAGCACGGGAGGGGGGGTATACGAGCAGTACTTC. The genes are TRBV28 and TRBJ2-7; 8 bases map to TRBD2. The CDR3 runs to 13 residues. J lost 4 bases, V lost 7 bases, and 6 bases had no gene match. Germline CDR1 MDHEN, CDR2 SYDVKM. The complete variable domain, with remaining parts taken from reference TRBV28 and TRBJ2-7, reads DVKVTQSSRYLVKRTGEKVFLECVQDMDHENMFWYRQDPGLGLRLIYFSYDVKMKEKGDIPEGYSVSREKKERFSLILESASTNQTSMYLCASTGGGVYEQYFGPGTRLTVT.

This chain links TRBV19 with TRBJ1-4, with TRBD1 matching over 8 bases. The CDR3 sequence is 18 residues long. CDR1 is LNHDA, CDR2 SQIVND, per germline (reference sequence). After removal of 3 bases from V and 0 bases from J, the junction contained 9 bases not matched to a gene. CDR3 protein: CASSISGQGMPTNEKLFF. In DNA form, the CDR3 reads TGTGCCAGTAGTATCTCCGGACAGGGAATGCCAACTAATGAAAAACTGTTTTTT.

In its sample, this clone was seen once. The chain is built from TRBV23-1 and TRBJ1-2, with D maybe TRBD1 (5 bases). TRBV23-1 is flagged as an ORF with uncertain function. This CDR3 is 17 amino acids long. V was clipped by 0 bases and J by 3 bases, with 17 bases between them. The CDR3 sequence: CASSQSGRSRHHYGYTF. Written as DNA, the CDR3 is TGCGCCAGCAGTCAATCGGGGCGTAGTCGACACCACTATGGCTACACCTTC.

V gene TRBV7-2 combines with J gene TRBJ1-5; 7 bases are shared with TRBD1. This CDR3 region has 15 residues. Germline V gives CDR1 SGHTA, CDR2 FQGNSA. V dropped 2 bases and J dropped 4; count of bases not matched to a gene: 5. The CDR3 DNA follows: TGTGCCAGCAGCTTATGGGACAGAGAGAATCAGCCCCAGCATTTT. As protein: CASSLWDRENQPQHF.

This chain uses TRBV19 with TRBJ1-5, with a tentative D call TRBD1 (6 bases). This CDR3 is 14 amino acids long. CDR1 LNHDA and CDR2 SQIVND come from the germline V gene (reference sequence). Trimming left V 6 bases short and J 5 bases short, with 14 bases between. The CDR3 is CASRVQGGDQPQHF. As DNA, the CDR3 is TGTGCCAGTAGGGTACAGGGAGGCGATCAGCCCCAGCATTTT.

This chain links TRBV27 with TRBJ2-7; unclear D gene. This CDR3 contains 12 residues. V lost 3 bases and J 3 bases, leaving 6 bases between the germline ends. Germline CDR1 is MNHEY and CDR2 is SMNVEV (reference sequence). The CDR3 nucleotides are TGTGCCAGCAGTTTGGACGGCTACGAGCAGTACTTC. It codes for CASSLDGYEQYF.

The CDR3 reads CASSCGTDTQYF. CDR3 in DNA: TGTGCCAGCAGTTGTGGCACAGATACGCAGTATTTT. V is TRBV27 and J is TRBJ2-3; D is unresolved. This CDR3 has 12 residues. The V gene's germline CDR1 is MNHEY and CDR2 SMNVEV (reference sequence). V gave up 4 bases and J gave up 1 base, with 3 bases separating them.

This rearrangement joins TRBV30 to TRBJ1-2; D not certain. This CDR3 is 12 amino acids long. Germline CDR1 and CDR2: GTSNPN and SVGIG (reference sequence). Trimming removed 7 bases at V and 1 base at J, with 10 bases between. CDR3 nucleotide sequence: TGTGCCTTCAGGAAACTTAACTATGGCTACACCTTC. It specifies CAFRKLNYGYTF.

This chain uses TRBV12-3 or TRBV12-4 with TRBJ1-5; no definite D call. This CDR3 is built from 13 residues. Deletions cut 6 bases from V and 7 bases from J, with 13 bases between. The CDR3 protein is CASSPGMGQPQHF. The CDR3 DNA reads TGTGCCAGCAGCCCAGGAATGGGCCAGCCCCAGCATTTT.

The chain uses TRBV5-5 and TRBJ1-1, with TRBD1 as a possible D gene (5 bases). Trimming left V 4 bases short and J 3 bases short, with 16 bases between. From germline, CDR1 is SGHKS and CDR2 YYEKEE (reference sequence). The CDR3 contains 15 residues. CDR3 coding DNA: TGTGCCAGCAGCCCGGGGACGGTGGGGGACACTGAAGCTTTCTTT. It translates to CASSPGTVGDTEAFF.

This chain links TRBV12-3 or TRBV12-4 with TRBJ2-1; D is possibly TRBD2 (6 bases). The CDR3 is made up of 13 amino acids. Trimming removed 3 bases at V and 6 bases at J, with 9 bases between. CDR3 sequence: CASSFAGRNEQFF. CDR3 bases: TGTGCCAGCAGTTTCGCGGGGCGCAATGAGCAGTTCTTC.

The rearrangement links TRBV5-6 to TRBJ1-4; D is unresolved. V lost 4 bases to trimming and J lost 2 bases, with 12 bases between them. This CDR3 is built from 15 residues. Germline CDR1 is SGHDT and CDR2 is YYEEEE. The CDR3 spells CASSRRGVTNEKLFF. The CDR3 region has the DNA TGTGCCAGCAGCCGCCGGGGTGTGACTAATGAAAAACTGTTTTTT.

Only one count was recorded for this clone. The CDR3 reads CASSLCYRLYNEQFF. The CDR3 DNA reads TGTGCCAGCAGCTTGTGTTACAGACTGTACAATGAGCAGTTCTTC. The chain has TRBV5-6 and TRBJ2-1; D gene unclear. Trimming cost V 1 base and J 4 bases, with 12 bases left between them. Germline V gives CDR1 SGHDT, CDR2 YYEEEE. The CDR3 sequence is 15 residues long. Variable domain in full (rest from reference TRBV5-6 and TRBJ2-1): DAGVTQSPTHLIKTRGQQVTLRCSPKSGHDTVSWYQQALGQGPQFIFQYYEEEERQRGNFPDRFSGHQFPNYSSELNVNALLLGDSALYLCASSLCYRLYNEQFFGPGTRLTVL.

The chain links TRBV4-1 to TRBJ2-7; TRBD1 matches 7 bases. V shed 1 base and J 1 base; nucleotides not matched to a gene: 4. Per the germline V gene, CDR1 is MGHRA and CDR2 is YSYEKL. This CDR3 spans 15 amino acids. The CDR3 spells CASSQGQGYSYEQYF. The CDR3 DNA is TGCGCCAGCAGCCAAGGACAGGGATATTCCTACGAGCAGTACTTC.

For the CDR3, the DNA is TGTGCCAGCAGCCCAGGGGCCGGGGAGCTGTTTTTT. Amino acids: CASSPGAGELFF. The V gene is TRBV6-5, the J gene TRBJ2-2; D is perhaps TRBD1 (6 bases). Germline loops: CDR1 MNHEY, CDR2 SVGAGI. The CDR3 contains 12 residues. V was clipped by 6 bases and J by 6 bases, with 8 bases between them.

This clone appeared a single time. The chain carries TRBV5-1 and TRBJ2-1; 8 bases are a match to TRBD2. V gave up 0 bases and J gave up 7 bases; unmatched junction bases: 6. The germline CDR1 and CDR2 sequences are SGHRS and YFSETQ. The CDR3 covers 15 residues. CDR3 sequence reads: CASSLELAGMNEQFF. The CDR3 DNA is TGCGCCAGCAGCTTGGAGTTAGCGGGAATGAATGAGCAGTTCTTC.

The chain couples TRBV7-9 to TRBJ2-3; a weak D match, TRBD2 (6 bases). The CDR3 extends over 15 amino acids. Between the trimmed V and J ends, which lost 1 base and 0 bases, there was a span of 8 bases. Germline V gene lookup returns CDR1 SEHNR and CDR2 FQNEAQ (reference sequence). The CDR3: CASSLVRGSTDTQYF. In nucleotides, the CDR3 is TGTGCCAGCAGCTTAGTGCGGGGAAGCACAGATACGCAGTATTTT.

The CDR3 region has the DNA TGTGCCAGCAGCCAAGTTCTAGGGGCTGAACAGCCCCAGCATTTT. Residues: CASSQVLGAEQPQHF. The chain is built from TRBV3-1 (or the pseudogene TRBV3-2) and TRBJ1-5; perhaps TRBD1 as D (5 bases). CDR3 size: 15 residues. V gave up 1 base and J gave up 7 bases, with 14 bases separating them. Germline CDR1 reads LGHDT; CDR2 reads YNNKEL (reference sequence).

This CDR3 reads CASSLTVGANYGYTF. The CDR3 DNA reads as TGTGCCAGCAGCCTAACAGTAGGGGCCAACTATGGCTACACCTTC. The chain couples TRBV14 to TRBJ1-2; perhaps TRBD1 as D (5 bases). This CDR3 has 15 residues. Trimming pared 4 bases from V and 2 bases from J, leaving 14 bases between. Germline values: CDR1 SGHDN, CDR2 FVKESK.

The V and J genes are TRBV2 and TRBJ1-2; weak D call: TRBD1 (5 bases). Germline V lookup: CDR1 SNHLY, CDR2 FYNNEI. CDR3 length: 13 residues. The germline V and J ends were trimmed by 6 bases and 7 bases, with 15 bases remaining between them. The CDR3 loop reads CASRVADSTGYTF. The CDR3 nucleotides are TGTGCCAGCAGGGTAGCTGACAGTACTGGCTACACCTTC. Filled out from reference TRBV2 and TRBJ1-2, the complete variable domain reads EPEVTQTPSHQVTQMGQEVILRCVPISNHLYFYWYRQILGQKVEFLVSFYNNEISEKSEIFDDQFSVERPDGSNFTLKIRSTKLEDSAMYFCASRVADSTGYTFGSGTRLTVV.

The CDR3 here is CASSKINQAEAFF. The CDR3 region has the DNA TGCGCCAGCAGCAAGATCAACCAGGCTGAAGCTTTCTTT. The V call is TRBV4-1, the J call TRBJ1-1, with no clear D. Looked up from germline, CDR1 is MGHRA and CDR2 is YSYEKL. The CDR3 sequence is 13 residues long. V was pared by 5 bases and J by 6 bases, with 13 bases between.